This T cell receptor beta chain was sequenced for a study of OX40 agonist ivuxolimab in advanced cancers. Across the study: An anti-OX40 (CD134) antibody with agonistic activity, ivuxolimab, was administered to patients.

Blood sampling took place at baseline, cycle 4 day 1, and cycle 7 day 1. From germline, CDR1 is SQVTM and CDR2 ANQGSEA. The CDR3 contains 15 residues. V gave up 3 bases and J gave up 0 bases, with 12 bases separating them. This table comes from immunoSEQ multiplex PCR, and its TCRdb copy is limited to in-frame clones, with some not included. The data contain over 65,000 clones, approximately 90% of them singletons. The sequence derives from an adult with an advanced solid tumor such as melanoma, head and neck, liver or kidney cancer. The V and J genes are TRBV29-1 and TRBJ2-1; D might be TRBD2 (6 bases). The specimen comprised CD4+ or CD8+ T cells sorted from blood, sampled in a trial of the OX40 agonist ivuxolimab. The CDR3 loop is CSVDGTLSSYNEQFF. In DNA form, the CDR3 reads TGCAGCGTTGACGGGACTTTGAGCTCCTACAATGAGCAGTTCTTC.